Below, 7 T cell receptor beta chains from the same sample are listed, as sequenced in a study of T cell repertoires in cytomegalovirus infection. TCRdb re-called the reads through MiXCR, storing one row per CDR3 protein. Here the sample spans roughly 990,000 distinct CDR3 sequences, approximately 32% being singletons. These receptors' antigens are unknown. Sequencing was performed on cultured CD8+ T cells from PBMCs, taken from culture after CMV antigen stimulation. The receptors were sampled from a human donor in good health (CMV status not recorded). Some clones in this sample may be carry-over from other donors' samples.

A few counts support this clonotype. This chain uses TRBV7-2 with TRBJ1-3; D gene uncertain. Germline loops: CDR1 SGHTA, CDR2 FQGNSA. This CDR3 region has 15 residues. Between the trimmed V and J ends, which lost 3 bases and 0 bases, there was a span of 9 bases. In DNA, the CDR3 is TGTGCCAGCAGCTTCCCCCGGTACTCTGGAAACACCATATATTTT. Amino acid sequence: CASSFPRYSGNTIYF.

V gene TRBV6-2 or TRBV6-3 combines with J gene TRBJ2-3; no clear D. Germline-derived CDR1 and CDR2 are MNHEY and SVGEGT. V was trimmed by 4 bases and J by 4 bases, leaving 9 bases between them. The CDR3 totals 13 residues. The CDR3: CASSFPVPDTQYF. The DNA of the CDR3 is TGTGCCAGCAGTTTTCCCGTCCCAGATACGCAGTATTTT.

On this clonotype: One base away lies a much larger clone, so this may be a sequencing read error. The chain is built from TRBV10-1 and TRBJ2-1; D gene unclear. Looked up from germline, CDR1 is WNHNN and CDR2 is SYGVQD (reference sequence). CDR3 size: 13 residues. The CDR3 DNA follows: TGCGCCAGCTGTGAGGCCAAGGGCAATGAGCAGTTCTTC. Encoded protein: CASCEAKGNEQFF.

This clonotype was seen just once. CDR3 loop: CASNGQYF. In DNA form, the CDR3 reads TGTGCCAGCAATGGGCAGTACTTC. V gene TRBV2 combines with J gene TRBJ2-7, with D unclear. The germline V gene encodes CDR1 SNHLY and CDR2 FYNNEI. This CDR3 region has 8 residues. V lost 7 bases to trimming and J lost 9 bases, with 4 bases between them.

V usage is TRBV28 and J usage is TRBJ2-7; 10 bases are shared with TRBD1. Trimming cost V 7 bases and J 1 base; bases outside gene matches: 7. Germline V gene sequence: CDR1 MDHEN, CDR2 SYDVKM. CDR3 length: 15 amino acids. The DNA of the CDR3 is TGTGCCAGCACCTCCCGGGACAGGGGTTCCTACGAGCAGTACGTC. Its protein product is CASTSRDRGSYEQYV.

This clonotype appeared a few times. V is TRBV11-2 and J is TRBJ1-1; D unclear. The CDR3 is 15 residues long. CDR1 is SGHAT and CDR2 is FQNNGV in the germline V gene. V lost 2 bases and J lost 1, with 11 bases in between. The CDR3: CASSLLDGTNTEAFF. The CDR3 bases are TGTGCCAGCAGCTTATTGGACGGAACGAACACTGAAGCTTTCTTT.

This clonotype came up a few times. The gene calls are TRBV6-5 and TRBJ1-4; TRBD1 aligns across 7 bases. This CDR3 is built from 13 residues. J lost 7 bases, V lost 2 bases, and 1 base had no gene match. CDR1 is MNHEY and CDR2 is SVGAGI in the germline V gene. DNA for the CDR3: TGTGCCAGCAGTTACCGGACAGGTGAAAAACTGTTTTTT. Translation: CASSYRTGEKLFF.